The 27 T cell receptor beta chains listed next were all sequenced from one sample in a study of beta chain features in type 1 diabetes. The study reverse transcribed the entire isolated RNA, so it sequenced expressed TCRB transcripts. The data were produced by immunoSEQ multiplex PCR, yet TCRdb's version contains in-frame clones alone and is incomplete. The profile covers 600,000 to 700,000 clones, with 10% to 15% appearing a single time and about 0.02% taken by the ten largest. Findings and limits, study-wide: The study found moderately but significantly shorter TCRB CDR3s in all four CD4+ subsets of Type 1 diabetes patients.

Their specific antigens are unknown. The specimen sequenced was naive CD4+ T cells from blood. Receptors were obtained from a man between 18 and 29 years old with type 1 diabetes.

Written as DNA, the CDR3 is TGTGCCAGCAGCCCCACCGGGGGGGGCGTCTCTGAAGCTTTCTTT. This sequence encodes CASSPTGGGVSEAFF. The chain has TRBV27 and TRBJ1-1; tentatively, D is TRBD1 (6 bases). The V gene lost 6 bases and the J gene lost 6 bases, with 20 bases spanning the gap. Germline values: CDR1 MNHEY, CDR2 SMNVEV (reference sequence). This CDR3 has 15 amino acids.

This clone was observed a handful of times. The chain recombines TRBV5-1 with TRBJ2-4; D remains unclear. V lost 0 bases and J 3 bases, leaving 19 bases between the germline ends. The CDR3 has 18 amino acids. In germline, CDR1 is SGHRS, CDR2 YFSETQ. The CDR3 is CASSLEGGSLVGKNIQYF. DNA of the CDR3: TGCGCCAGCAGCTTGGAGGGTGGCAGTCTGGTTGGCAAAAACATTCAGTACTTC.

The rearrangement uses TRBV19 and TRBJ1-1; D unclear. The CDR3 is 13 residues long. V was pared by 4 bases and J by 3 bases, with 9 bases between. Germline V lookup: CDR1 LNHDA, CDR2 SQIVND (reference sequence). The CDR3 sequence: CASSTQRYTEAFF. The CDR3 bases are TGTGCCAGTAGTACCCAGAGATACACTGAAGCTTTCTTT.

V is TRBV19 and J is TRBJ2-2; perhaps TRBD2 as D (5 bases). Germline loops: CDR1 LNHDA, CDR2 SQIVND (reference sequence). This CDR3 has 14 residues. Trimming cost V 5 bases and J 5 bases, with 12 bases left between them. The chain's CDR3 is CASSVDTGTGELFF. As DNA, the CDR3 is TGTGCCAGTAGTGTTGACACGGGGACCGGGGAGCTGTTTTTT.

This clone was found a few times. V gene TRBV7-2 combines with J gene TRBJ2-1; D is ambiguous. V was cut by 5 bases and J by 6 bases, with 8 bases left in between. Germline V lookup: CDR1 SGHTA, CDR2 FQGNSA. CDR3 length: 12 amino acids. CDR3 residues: CASSQQSNEQFF. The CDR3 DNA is TGTGCCAGCAGCCAGCAGAGCAATGAGCAGTTCTTC.

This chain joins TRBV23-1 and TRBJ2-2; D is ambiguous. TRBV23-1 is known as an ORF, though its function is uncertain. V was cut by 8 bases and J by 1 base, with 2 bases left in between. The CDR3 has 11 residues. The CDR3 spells CASLNTGELFF. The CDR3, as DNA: TGCGCCAGCTTGAACACCGGGGAGCTGTTTTTT.

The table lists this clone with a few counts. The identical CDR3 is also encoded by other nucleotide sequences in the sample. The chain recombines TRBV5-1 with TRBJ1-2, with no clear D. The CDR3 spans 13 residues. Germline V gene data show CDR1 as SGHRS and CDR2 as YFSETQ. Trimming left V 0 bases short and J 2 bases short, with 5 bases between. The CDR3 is CASSLEGNYGYTF. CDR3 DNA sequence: TGCGCCAGCAGCTTGGAGGGAAACTATGGCTACACCTTC.

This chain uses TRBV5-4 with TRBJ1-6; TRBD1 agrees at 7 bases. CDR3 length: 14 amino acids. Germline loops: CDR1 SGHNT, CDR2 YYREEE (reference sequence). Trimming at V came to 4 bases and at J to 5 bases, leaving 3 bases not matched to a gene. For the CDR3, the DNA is TGTGCCAGCAGCCATCAGGGGGATAATTCACCCCTCCACTTT. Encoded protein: CASSHQGDNSPLHF.

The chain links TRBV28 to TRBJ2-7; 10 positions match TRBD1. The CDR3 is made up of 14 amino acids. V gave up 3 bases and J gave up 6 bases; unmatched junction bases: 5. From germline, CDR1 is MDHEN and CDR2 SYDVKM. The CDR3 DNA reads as TGTGCCAGCAGTTTTGGACAGGGGGTGTCCGAGCAGTACTTC. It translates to CASSFGQGVSEQYF.

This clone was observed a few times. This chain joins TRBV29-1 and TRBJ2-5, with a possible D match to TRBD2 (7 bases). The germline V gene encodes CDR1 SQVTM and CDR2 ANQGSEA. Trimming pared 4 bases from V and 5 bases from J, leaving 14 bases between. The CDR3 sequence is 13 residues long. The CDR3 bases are TGCAGCGTTGCCCGGGGGGCAGAGGAGACCCAGTACTTC. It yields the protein CSVARGAEETQYF.

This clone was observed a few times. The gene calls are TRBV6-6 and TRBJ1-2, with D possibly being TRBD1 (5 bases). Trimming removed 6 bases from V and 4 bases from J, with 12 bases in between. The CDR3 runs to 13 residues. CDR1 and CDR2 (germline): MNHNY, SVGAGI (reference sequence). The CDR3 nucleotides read TGTGCCAGCAGAACCTCGGGACTCTATGGCTACACCTTC. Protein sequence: CASRTSGLYGYTF.

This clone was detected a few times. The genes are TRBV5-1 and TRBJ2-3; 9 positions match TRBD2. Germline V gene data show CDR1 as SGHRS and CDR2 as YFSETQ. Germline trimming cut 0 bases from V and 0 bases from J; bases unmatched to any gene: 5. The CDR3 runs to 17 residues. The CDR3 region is CASSLEVLAGSTDTQYF. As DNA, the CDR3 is TGCGCCAGCAGCTTGGAAGTTCTAGCGGGGAGCACAGATACGCAGTATTTT.

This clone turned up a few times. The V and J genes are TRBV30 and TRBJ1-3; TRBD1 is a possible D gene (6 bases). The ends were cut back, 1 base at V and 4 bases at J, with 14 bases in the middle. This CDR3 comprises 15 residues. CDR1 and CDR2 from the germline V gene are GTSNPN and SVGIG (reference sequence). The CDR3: CAWSGMTGEGNTIYF. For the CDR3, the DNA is TGTGCCTGGAGTGGGATGACAGGAGAGGGAAACACCATATATTTT.

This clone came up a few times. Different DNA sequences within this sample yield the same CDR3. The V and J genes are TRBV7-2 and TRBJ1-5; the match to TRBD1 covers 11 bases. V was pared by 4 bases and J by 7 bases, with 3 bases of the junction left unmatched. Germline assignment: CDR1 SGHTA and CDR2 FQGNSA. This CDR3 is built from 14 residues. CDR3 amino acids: CASSSGQGAQPQHF. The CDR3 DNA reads TGTGCCAGCAGCTCTGGACAGGGGGCGCAGCCCCAGCATTTT. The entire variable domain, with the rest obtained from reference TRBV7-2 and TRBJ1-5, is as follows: GAGVSQSPSNKVTEKGKDVELRCDPISGHTALYWYRQSLGQGLEFLIYFQGNSAPDKSGLPSDRFSAERTGGSVSTLTIQRTQQEDSAVYLCASSSGQGAQPQHFGDGTRLSIL.

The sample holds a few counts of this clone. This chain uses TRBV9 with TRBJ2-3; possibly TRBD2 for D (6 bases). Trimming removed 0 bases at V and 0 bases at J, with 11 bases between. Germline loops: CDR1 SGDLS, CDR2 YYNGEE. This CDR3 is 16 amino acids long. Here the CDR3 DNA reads TGTGCCAGCAGCGTAGAGTACGGGGGTAGCACAGATACGCAGTATTTT. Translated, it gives CASSVEYGGSTDTQYF.

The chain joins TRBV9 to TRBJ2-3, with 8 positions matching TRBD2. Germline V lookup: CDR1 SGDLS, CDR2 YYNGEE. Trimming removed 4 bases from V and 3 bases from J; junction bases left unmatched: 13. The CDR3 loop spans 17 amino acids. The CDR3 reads CASSQTVSAGETDTQYF. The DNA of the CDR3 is TGTGCCAGCAGCCAGACCGTTTCAGCGGGGGAAACAGATACGCAGTATTTT.

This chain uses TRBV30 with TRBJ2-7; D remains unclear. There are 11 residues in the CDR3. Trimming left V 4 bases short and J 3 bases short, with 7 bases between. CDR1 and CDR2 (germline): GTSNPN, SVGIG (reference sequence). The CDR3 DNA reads TGTGCCTGGACCTCTGTCTACGAGCAGTACTTC. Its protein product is CAWTSVYEQYF.

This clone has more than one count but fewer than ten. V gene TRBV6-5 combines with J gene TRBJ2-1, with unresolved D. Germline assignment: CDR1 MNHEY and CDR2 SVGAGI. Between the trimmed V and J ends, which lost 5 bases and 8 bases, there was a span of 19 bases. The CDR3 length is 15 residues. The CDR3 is CASSTAVPRSHEQFF. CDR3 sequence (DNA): TGTGCCAGCAGTACTGCGGTCCCCCGCTCCCATGAGCAGTTCTTC.

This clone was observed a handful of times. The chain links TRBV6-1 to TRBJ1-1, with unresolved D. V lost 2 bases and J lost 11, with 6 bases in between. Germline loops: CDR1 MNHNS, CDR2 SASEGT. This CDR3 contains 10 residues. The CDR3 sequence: CASSEFEAFF. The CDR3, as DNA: TGTGCCAGCAGTGAATTTGAGGCTTTCTTT.

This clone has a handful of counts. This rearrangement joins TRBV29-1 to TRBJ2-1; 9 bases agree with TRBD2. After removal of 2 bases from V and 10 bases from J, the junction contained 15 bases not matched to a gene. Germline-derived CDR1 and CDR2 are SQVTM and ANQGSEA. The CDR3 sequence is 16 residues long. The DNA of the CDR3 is TGCAGCGTTGAACGAGGGGTAAGCGGGGGGCCCCGGGAGCAGTTCTTC. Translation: CSVERGVSGGPREQFF.

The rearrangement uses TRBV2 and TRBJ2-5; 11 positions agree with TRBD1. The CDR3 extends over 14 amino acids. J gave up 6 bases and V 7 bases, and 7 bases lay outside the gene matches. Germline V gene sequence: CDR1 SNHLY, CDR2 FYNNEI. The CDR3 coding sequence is TGTGCCAGCATCCTAGAGGACAGGGGGCAGACCCAGTACTTC. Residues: CASILEDRGQTQYF.

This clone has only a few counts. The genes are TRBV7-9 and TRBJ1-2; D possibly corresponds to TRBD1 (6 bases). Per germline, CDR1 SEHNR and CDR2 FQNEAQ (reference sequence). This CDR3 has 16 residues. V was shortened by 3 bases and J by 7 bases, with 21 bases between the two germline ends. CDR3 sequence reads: CASSFSLQGGKSGYTF. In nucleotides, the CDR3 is TGTGCCAGCAGCTTTTCCCTACAGGGCGGTAAAAGTGGCTACACCTTC.

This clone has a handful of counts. The CDR3 region has the DNA TGTGCCTGGAGTGTAGGTACAGGGGGGGAGACCCAGTACTTC. The encoded protein is CAWSVGTGGETQYF. The V gene is TRBV30, the J gene TRBJ2-5, with TRBD1 matching 8 bases. The CDR3 covers 14 residues. With 0 bases clipped from V and 5 bases from J, the junction kept 5 bases outside the gene matches. Germline CDR1 GTSNPN, CDR2 SVGIG (reference sequence).

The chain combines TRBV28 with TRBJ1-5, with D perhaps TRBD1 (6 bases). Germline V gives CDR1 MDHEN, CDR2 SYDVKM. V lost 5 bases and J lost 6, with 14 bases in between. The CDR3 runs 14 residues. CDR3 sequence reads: CASSTLQGSQPQHF. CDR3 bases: TGTGCCAGCAGTACCTTACAGGGAAGTCAGCCCCAGCATTTT.

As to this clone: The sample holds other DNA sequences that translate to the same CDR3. The CDR3 reads CASSLGGTASNYGYTF. CDR3 sequence (DNA): TGTGCCAGCAGCTTAGGAGGGACGGCTTCTAACTATGGCTACACCTTC. This chain joins TRBV7-9 and TRBJ1-2; perhaps TRBD1 as D (5 bases). The CDR3 sequence is 16 residues long. The germline CDR1 and CDR2 sequences are SEHNR and FQNEAQ (reference sequence). V lost 1 base to trimming and J lost 0 bases, with 12 bases between them.

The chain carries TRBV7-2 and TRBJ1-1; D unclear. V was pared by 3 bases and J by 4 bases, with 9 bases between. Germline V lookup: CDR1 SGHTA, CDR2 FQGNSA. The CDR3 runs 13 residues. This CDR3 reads CASSFHAGTEAFF. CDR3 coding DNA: TGTGCCAGCAGCTTCCACGCGGGCACTGAAGCTTTCTTT. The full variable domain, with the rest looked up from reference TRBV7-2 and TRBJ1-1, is GAGVSQSPSNKVTEKGKDVELRCDPISGHTALYWYRQSLGQGLEFLIYFQGNSAPDKSGLPSDRFSAERTGGSVSTLTIQRTQQEDSAVYLCASSFHAGTEAFFGQGTRLTVV.

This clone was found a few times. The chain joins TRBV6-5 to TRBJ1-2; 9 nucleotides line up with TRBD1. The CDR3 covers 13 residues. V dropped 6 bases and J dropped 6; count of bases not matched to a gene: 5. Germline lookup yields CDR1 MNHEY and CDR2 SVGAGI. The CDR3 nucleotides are TGTGCCAGCAGCAAGAGGACAGGGGATGGCTACACCTTC. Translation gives CASSKRTGDGYTF.